This T cell receptor beta chain is from a study of technical replicates of blood from a handful of donors. The germline V gene has CDR1 SEHNR and CDR2 FQNEAQ (reference sequence). This CDR3 has 16 amino acids. V lost 5 bases to trimming and J lost 5 bases, with 16 bases between them. Data came from immunoSEQ multiplex PCR; TCRdb stores just in-frame clones and leaves some out. The sample contains 80,000 or so clones, approximately 75% of which appear only once. This clone has only one observation. The chain combines TRBV7-9 with TRBJ1-6, with D perhaps TRBD1 (6 bases). The sequence came from a human donor in good health. Some clones in this sample may be carry-over from other donors' samples. Sequences were obtained from PBMCs. The CDR3 is CASSREGQNHNSPLHF. For the CDR3, the DNA is TGTGCCAGCAGCCGAGAAGGACAGAACCATAATTCACCCCTCCACTTT.